Reported below is one T cell receptor (beta chain). J lost 7 bases, V lost 4 bases, and 6 bases had no gene match. The CDR3 spans 14 residues. Germline assignment: CDR1 SGHRS and CDR2 YFSETQ. cDNA molecules, individually, were tagged with unique molecular identifiers. TCRdb reprocessed the 5' RACE reads via MiXCR and lists one record per CDR3 protein. The repertoire holds approximately 100,000 distinct CDR3 sequences, with about 11% as singletons. The data stem from a study of early T cells in non-severe SARS-CoV-2 infection. Sequenced input: whole blood. The source is an adult who was a healthcare worker with PCR-confirmed SARS-CoV-2 infection or an uninfected control (not recorded which). The chain has TRBV5-1 and TRBJ1-2; 11 positions agree with TRBD1. CDR3 sequence reads: CASSPGQGAVGYTF. Here the CDR3 DNA reads TGCGCCAGCAGCCCTGGACAGGGGGCTGTTGGCTACACCTTC. Supplemented by reference TRBV5-1 and TRBJ1-2, the full variable domain reads KAGVTQTPRYLIKTRGQQVTLSCSPISGHRSVSWYQQTPGQGLQFLFEYFSETQRNKGNFPGRFSGRQFSNSRSEMNVSTLELGDSALYLCASSPGQGAVGYTFGSGTRLTVV.